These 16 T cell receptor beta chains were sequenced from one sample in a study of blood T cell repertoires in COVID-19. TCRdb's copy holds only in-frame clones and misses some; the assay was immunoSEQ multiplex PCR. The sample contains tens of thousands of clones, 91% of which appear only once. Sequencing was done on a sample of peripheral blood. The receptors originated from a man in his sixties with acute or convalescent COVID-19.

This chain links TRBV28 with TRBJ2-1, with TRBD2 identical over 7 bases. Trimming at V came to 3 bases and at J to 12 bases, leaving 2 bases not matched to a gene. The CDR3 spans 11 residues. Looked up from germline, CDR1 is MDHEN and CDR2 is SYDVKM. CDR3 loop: CASSFSGGQFF. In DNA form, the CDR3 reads TGTGCCAGCAGTTTTTCGGGAGGGCAGTTCTTC.

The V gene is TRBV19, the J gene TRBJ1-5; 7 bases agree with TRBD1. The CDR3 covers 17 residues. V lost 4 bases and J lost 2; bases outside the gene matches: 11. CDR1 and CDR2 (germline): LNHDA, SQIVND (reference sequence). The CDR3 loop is CASSTGQGVGGNQPQHF. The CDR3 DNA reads TGTGCCAGTAGTACTGGGCAGGGGGTGGGTGGCAATCAGCCCCAGCATTTT.

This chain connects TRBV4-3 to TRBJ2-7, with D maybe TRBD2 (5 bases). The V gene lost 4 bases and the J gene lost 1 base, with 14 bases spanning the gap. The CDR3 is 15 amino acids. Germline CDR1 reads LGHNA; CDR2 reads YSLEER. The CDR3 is CASSPSWTGSYEQYF. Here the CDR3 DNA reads TGCGCCAGCAGCCCATCCTGGACTGGTTCCTACGAGCAGTACTTC.

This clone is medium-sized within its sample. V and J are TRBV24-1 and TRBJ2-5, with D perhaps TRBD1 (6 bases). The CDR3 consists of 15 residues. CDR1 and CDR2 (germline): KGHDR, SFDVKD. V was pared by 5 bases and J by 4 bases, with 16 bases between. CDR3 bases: TGTGCCACCAGTGCGTCTGTAGGGGGACGAGAGACCCAGTACTTC. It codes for CATSASVGGRETQYF.

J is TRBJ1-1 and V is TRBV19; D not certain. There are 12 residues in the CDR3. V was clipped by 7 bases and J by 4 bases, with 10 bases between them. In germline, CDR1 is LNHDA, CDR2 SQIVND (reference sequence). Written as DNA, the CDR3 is TGTGCCAGTACAGGCCAAAGCACTGAAGCTTTCTTT. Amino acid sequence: CASTGQSTEAFF. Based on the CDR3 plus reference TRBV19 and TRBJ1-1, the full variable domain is DGGITQSPKYLFRKEGQNVTLSCEQNLNHDAMYWYRQDPGQGLRLIYYSQIVNDFQKGDIAEGYSVSREKKESFPLTVTSAQKNPTAFYLCASTGQSTEAFFGQGTRLTVV.

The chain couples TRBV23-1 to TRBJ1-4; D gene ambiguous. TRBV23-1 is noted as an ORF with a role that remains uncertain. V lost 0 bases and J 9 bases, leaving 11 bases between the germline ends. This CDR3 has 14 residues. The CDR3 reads CASSQSKGEKKLFF. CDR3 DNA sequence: TGCGCCAGCAGTCAATCGAAAGGAGAGAAAAAACTGTTTTTT.

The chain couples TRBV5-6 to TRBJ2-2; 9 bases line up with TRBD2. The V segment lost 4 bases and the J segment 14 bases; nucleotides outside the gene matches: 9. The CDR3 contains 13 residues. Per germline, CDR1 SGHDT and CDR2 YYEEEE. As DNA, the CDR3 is TGTGCCAGCAGCCAGGTAGTAGCGGGAGAACTGTTTTTT. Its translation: CASSQVVAGELFF.

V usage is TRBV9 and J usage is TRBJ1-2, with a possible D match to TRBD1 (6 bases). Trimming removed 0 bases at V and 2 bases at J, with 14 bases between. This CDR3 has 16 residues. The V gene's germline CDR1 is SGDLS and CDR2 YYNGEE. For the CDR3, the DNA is TGTGCCAGCAGCGTAGAAGCCGGGGGGCGCAACTATGGCTACACCTTC. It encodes CASSVEAGGRNYGYTF. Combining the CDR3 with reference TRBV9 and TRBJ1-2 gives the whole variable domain DSGVTQTPKHLITATGQRVTLRCSPRSGDLSVYWYQQSLDQGLQFLIQYYNGEERAKGNILERFSAQQFPDLHSELNLSSLELGDSALYFCASSVEAGGRNYGYTFGSGTRLTVV.

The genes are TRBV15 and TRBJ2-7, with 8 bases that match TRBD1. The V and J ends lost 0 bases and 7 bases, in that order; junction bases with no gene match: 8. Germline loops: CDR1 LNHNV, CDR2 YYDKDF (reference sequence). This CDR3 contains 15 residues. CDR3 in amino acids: CATSRDGQGAREQYF. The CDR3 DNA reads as TGTGCCACCAGCAGAGATGGGCAGGGGGCGAGGGAGCAGTACTTC.

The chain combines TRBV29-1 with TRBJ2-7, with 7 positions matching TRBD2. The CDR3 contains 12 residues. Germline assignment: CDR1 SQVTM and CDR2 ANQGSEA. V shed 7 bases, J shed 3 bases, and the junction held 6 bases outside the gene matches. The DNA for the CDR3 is TGCAGCGGGGGGGGAGATGTCTACGAGCAGTACTTC. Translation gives CSGGGDVYEQYF.

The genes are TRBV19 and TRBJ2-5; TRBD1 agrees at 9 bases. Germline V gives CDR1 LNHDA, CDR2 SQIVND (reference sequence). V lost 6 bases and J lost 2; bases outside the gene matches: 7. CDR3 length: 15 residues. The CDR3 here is CASSKGTGLQETQYF. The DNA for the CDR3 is TGTGCCAGTAGCAAAGGGACAGGGCTACAAGAGACCCAGTACTTC.

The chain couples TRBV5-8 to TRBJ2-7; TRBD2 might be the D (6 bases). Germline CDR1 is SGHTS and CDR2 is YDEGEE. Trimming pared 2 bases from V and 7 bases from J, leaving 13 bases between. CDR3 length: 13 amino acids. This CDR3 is CASSLSSGREQYF. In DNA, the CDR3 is TGTGCCAGCAGCTTAAGCTCAGGGAGGGAGCAGTACTTC.

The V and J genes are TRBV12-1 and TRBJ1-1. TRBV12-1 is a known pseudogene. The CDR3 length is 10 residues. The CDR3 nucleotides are TGTGCCAGCAGCTCCACTCAAGCTTTCTTT. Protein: CASSSTQAFF.

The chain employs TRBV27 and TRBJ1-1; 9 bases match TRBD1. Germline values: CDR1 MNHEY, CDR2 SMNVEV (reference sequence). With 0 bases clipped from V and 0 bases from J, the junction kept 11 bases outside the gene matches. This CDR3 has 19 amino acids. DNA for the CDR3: TGTGCCAGCAGTTTATCGGCCCCGGGACAGGGTTTAATGAACACTGAAGCTTTCTTT. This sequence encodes CASSLSAPGQGLMNTEAFF.

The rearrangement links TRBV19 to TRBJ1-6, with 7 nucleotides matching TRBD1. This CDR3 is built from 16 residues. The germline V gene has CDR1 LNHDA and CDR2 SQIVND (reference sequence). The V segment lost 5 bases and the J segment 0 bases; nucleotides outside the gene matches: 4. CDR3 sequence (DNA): TGTGCCAGTAGTCCCCGGACAGGCTCCTATAATTCACCCCTCCACTTT. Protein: CASSPRTGSYNSPLHF.

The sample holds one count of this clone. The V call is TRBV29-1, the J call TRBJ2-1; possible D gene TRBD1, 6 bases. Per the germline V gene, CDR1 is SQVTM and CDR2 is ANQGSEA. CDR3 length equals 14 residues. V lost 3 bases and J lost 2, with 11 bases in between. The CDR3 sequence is CSVDRGYTYNEQFF. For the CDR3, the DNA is TGCAGCGTTGACAGGGGCTACACCTACAATGAGCAGTTCTTC.